The 28 T cell receptor beta chains below come from one sample, sequenced in a study of CD8+CD57+ T cells in acquired aplastic anemia. Patients chosen for sequencing had CD8+CD57+ cells that had expanded, as shown by flow cytometry. TCR beta VDJ combinations and CDR3 sequences were profiled from genomic DNA. TCRdb reanalysed the reads using MiXCR and keeps one entry per CDR3 protein. The data hold 200,000 to 250,000 distinct CDR3 sequences, with approximately 65% observed a single time. The sequenced sample was sorted CD4+, CD8+, or CD8+CD57+ T cells (not recorded which) from PBMCs. These receptors were taken from a human donor with aplastic anemia.

The chain has TRBV24-1 and TRBJ1-1, with 7 bases lining up with TRBD1. This CDR3 comprises 13 residues. The trim removed 8 bases at V and 3 bases at J, leaving 5 bases unmatched. Looked up from germline, CDR1 is KGHDR and CDR2 is SFDVKD. The CDR3 nucleotides read TGTGCCACCAATACAGGGGCGGACACTGAAGCTTTCTTT. As protein: CATNTGADTEAFF.

J is TRBJ2-7 and V is TRBV11-3; no clear D. Germline lookup yields CDR1 SGHNT and CDR2 YENEEA. CDR3 length: 11 residues. V lost 2 bases, J lost 7 bases, and 6 bases lay in between. The CDR3 protein is CASSLKTEQYF. The DNA of the CDR3 is TGTGCCAGCAGCTTAAAGACAGAGCAGTACTTC.

The gene calls are TRBV2 and TRBJ2-5; 11 bases match TRBD2. Trimming at V came to 4 bases and at J to 2 bases, leaving 3 bases not matched to a gene. This CDR3 comprises 15 residues. CDR1 SNHLY and CDR2 FYNNEI come from the germline V gene. CDR3 residues: CASSGTSGPQETQYF. CDR3 DNA sequence: TGTGCCAGCAGTGGGACTAGCGGGCCTCAAGAGACCCAGTACTTC.

The chain couples TRBV15 to TRBJ2-7, with 12 nucleotides matching TRBD2. Germline CDR1 LNHNV, CDR2 YYDKDF (reference sequence). Trimming removed 0 bases from V and 3 bases from J; junction bases left unmatched: 3. The CDR3 is 16 amino acids. This chain's CDR3 is CATSREASGGGYEQYF. The CDR3 DNA sequence: TGTGCCACCAGCAGAGAGGCTAGCGGGGGGGGCTACGAGCAGTACTTC.

The chain links TRBV15 to TRBJ1-1; maybe TRBD1 (5 bases). This CDR3 has 13 residues. Trimming removed 5 bases at V and 0 bases at J, with 7 bases between. Germline CDR1 LNHNV, CDR2 YYDKDF (reference sequence). The CDR3, as DNA: TGTGCCACCAGCTGGGGACTGAACACTGAAGCTTTCTTT. Residues: CATSWGLNTEAFF.

This clonotype was observed a handful of times. The chain is built from TRBV10-3 and TRBJ1-2; maybe TRBD1 (5 bases). V dropped 6 bases and J dropped 10 bases, with 15 bases sitting between them. This CDR3 is 12 amino acids long. The germline V gene has CDR1 ENHRY and CDR2 SYGVKD. In nucleotides, the CDR3 is TGTGCCATCAGGGAACCGACAGCATCCTACACCTTC. This encodes CAIREPTASYTF.

This chain uses TRBV6-5 with TRBJ2-7; D not resolved. V was shortened by 7 bases and J by 2 bases, with 12 bases between the two germline ends. This CDR3 spans 13 amino acids. Germline lookup yields CDR1 MNHEY and CDR2 SVGAGI. The CDR3 reads CASISSFTYEQYF. CDR3 nucleotides: TGTGCCAGCATTTCTAGTTTCACCTACGAGCAGTACTTC.

The genes are TRBV7-9 and TRBJ1-4; D not certain. This CDR3 has 14 residues. V dropped 1 base and J dropped 6 bases, with 9 bases sitting between them. From germline, CDR1 is SEHNR and CDR2 FQNEAQ (reference sequence). The CDR3, as DNA: TGTGCCAGCAGCTTAGGCAGTGGGGATGAAAAACTGTTTTTT. It encodes CASSLGSGDEKLFF.

This chain links TRBV11-2 with TRBJ2-2; 7 positions agree with TRBD2. CDR1 is SGHAT, CDR2 FQNNGV, per germline. The CDR3 is 16 residues long. V shed 5 bases, J shed 7 bases, and the junction held 13 bases outside the gene matches. CDR3 nucleotides: TGTGCCAGCAGCATTCTTGTCGGGAGGACGGTCGGGGAGCTGTTTTTT. As protein: CASSILVGRTVGELFF.

This chain uses TRBV5-6 with TRBJ1-3; D gene uncertain. The CDR3 contains 15 residues. CDR1 and CDR2 (germline): SGHDT, YYEEEE. Trimming shortened V by 3 bases and J by 0 bases, and 10 bases separated the two germline ends. CDR3 DNA: TGTGCCAGCAGCTCCTACACCGTCTCTGGAAACACCATATATTTT. Its protein is CASSSYTVSGNTIYF.

This chain connects TRBV9 to TRBJ2-1; TRBD1 agrees at 7 bases. CDR3 length: 16 amino acids. Germline CDR1 reads SGDLS; CDR2 reads YYNGEE. V trimming: 0 bases; J trimming: 4 bases; junction bases outside the gene matches: 7. In DNA, the CDR3 is TGTGCCAGCAGCGTAGGGCAGGGGGAAGGTTACAATGAGCAGTTCTTC. Protein: CASSVGQGEGYNEQFF.

The V and J genes are TRBV28 and TRBJ2-1; possible D gene TRBD1, 6 bases. The germline gives CDR1 MDHEN, CDR2 SYDVKM. Trimming stripped 6 bases from V and 7 bases from J, with 16 bases between. The CDR3 runs 14 residues. The CDR3 DNA is TGTGCCAGCAGCAGACAGGTAATCAAAAATGAGCAGTTCTTC. Translation gives CASSRQVIKNEQFF.

This clonotype is a singleton in its sample. The chain recombines TRBV5-1 with TRBJ2-3; D could derive from TRBD1 or TRBD2 (5 bases each). The germline V gene encodes CDR1 SGHRS and CDR2 YFSETQ. Trimming stripped 5 bases from V and 6 bases from J, with 16 bases between. The CDR3 sequence is 14 residues long. The CDR3 here is CASRGPGTTDTQYF. For the CDR3, the DNA is TGCGCCAGCAGGGGTCCAGGGACCACGGATACGCAGTATTTT. The complete variable domain, with remaining parts taken from reference TRBV5-1 and TRBJ2-3, reads KAGVTQTPRYLIKTRGQQVTLSCSPISGHRSVSWYQQTPGQGLQFLFEYFSETQRNKGNFPGRFSGRQFSNSRSEMNVSTLELGDSALYLCASRGPGTTDTQYFGPGTRLTVL.

This chain links TRBV2 with TRBJ2-7; maybe TRBD1 (5 bases). The germline V and J ends were trimmed by 3 bases and 1 base, with 7 bases remaining between them. CDR1 is SNHLY and CDR2 is FYNNEI in the germline V gene. This CDR3 is 13 amino acids long. Here the CDR3 reads CASSDRQSYEQYF. For the CDR3, the DNA is TGTGCCAGCAGTGACCGACAGTCCTACGAGCAGTACTTC.

The DNA for the CDR3 is TGCAGCGTTGAAGATAACAGGGACCCCTATGGCTACACCTTC. The encoded protein is CSVEDNRDPYGYTF. V is TRBV29-1 and J is TRBJ1-2; D might be TRBD1 (6 bases). V was clipped by 0 bases and J by 4 bases, with 12 bases between them. CDR1 is SQVTM, CDR2 ANQGSEA, per germline. CDR3 length equals 14 residues.

The chain is built from TRBV20-1 and TRBJ1-1; D remains ambiguous. In germline, CDR1 is DFQATT, CDR2 SNEGSKA (reference sequence). The CDR3 is made up of 12 amino acids. With 1 base removed from V and 6 bases from J, the gap between germline ends came to 9 bases. CDR3 DNA: TGCAGTGCTAGAGGTCCCCAGGCTGAAGCTTTCTTT. The encoded protein is CSARGPQAEAFF.

Many counts were recorded for this clonotype. The rearrangement joins TRBV15 to TRBJ2-5; D possibly corresponds to TRBD2 (6 bases). Trimming left V 0 bases short and J 5 bases short, with 13 bases between. The CDR3 runs to 15 residues. From germline, CDR1 is LNHNV and CDR2 YYDKDF (reference sequence). CDR3 residues: CATSRERDSGETQYF. DNA of the CDR3: TGTGCCACCAGCAGAGAAAGGGACTCGGGGGAGACCCAGTACTTC.

This clonotype was counted a few times. The CDR3 spells CAISESRAGYNYYGYTF. CDR3 sequence (DNA): TGTGCCATCAGTGAGTCGAGGGCAGGGTACAACTACTATGGCTACACCTTC. V gene TRBV10-3 combines with J gene TRBJ1-2; D is possibly TRBD1 (5 bases). Looked up from germline, CDR1 is ENHRY and CDR2 is SYGVKD. The CDR3 loop spans 17 amino acids. V was shortened by 0 bases and J by 3 bases, with 17 bases between the two germline ends.

The chain carries TRBV2 and TRBJ1-1; D is perhaps TRBD1 (5 bases). Between the trimmed V and J ends, which lost 3 bases and 1 base, there was a span of 9 bases. Germline V gives CDR1 SNHLY, CDR2 FYNNEI. This CDR3 contains 14 residues. The CDR3 coding sequence is TGTGCCAGCAGTGATCCGAGGGGGAACACTGAAGCTTTCTTT. Translation gives CASSDPRGNTEAFF.

This chain joins TRBV12-3 or TRBV12-4 and TRBJ2-5, with 11 bases aligning to TRBD2. V lost 3 bases to trimming and J lost 5 bases; unmatched junction nucleotides: 11. This CDR3 has 17 residues. This CDR3 reads CASSFPPSGGYNETQYF. CDR3 DNA sequence: TGTGCCAGCAGTTTTCCGCCTAGCGGGGGGTACAATGAGACCCAGTACTTC.

The chain combines TRBV15 with TRBJ1-5; no reliable D call. Germline values: CDR1 LNHNV, CDR2 YYDKDF (reference sequence). This CDR3 has 13 residues. With 2 bases removed from V and 6 bases from J, the gap between germline ends came to 8 bases. The CDR3: CATSRHHRQPQHF. For the CDR3, the DNA is TGTGCCACCAGCAGACATCATCGTCAGCCCCAGCATTTT.

The chain has TRBV7-3 and TRBJ2-7, with D maybe TRBD2 (5 bases). Trimming stripped 4 bases from V and 3 bases from J, with 13 bases between. Per germline, CDR1 SGHTA and CDR2 FQGTGA. The CDR3 has 14 residues. The CDR3 coding sequence is TGTGCCAGCAGCTCCTACGGCCGGGGCTACGAGCAGTACTTC. Translating it yields CASSSYGRGYEQYF.

The V and J genes are TRBV10-3 and TRBJ1-3, with 8 bases identical to TRBD1. The CDR3 has 12 amino acids. V was pared by 5 bases and J by 8 bases, with 2 bases of the junction left unmatched. CDR1 is ENHRY and CDR2 is SYGVKD in the germline V gene. Here the CDR3 DNA reads TGTGCCATCAGTACGACAGGGGACACCATATATTTT. This encodes CAISTTGDTIYF.

The chain combines TRBV11-2 with TRBJ2-5; D is perhaps TRBD1 (5 bases). The J call may be mistaken, given a closer DNA end match to TRBJ2-1. The CDR3 consists of 16 residues. The germline V gene encodes CDR1 SGHAT and CDR2 FQNNGV. CDR3 sequence (DNA): TGTGCCAGCAGCTTAGACAGGACACAGGATCACAATGAGCAGTTCTTC. Its translation: CASSLDRTQDHNEQFF.

The chain carries TRBV5-1 and TRBJ1-3; D may be TRBD1 (5 bases). This CDR3 contains 16 residues. V shed 0 bases and J shed 4 bases, with 14 bases lying between them. CDR1 and CDR2 from the germline V gene are SGHRS and YFSETQ. The CDR3 nucleotides are TGCGCCAGCAGCTTGGTCGGGGGAGTTGCGGGAAACACCATATATTTT. It codes for CASSLVGGVAGNTIYF.

Note on this clonotype: One end of the junction fails to match germline, which may point to a read error. The chain carries TRBV7-8 and TRBJ1-2, with D possibly TRBD1 on 5 matching bases. Germline V CDR1 and CDR2: SGHVS, FQNEAQ. The CDR3 loop spans 15 amino acids. CDR3 loop: CASSLGRGRSYGYTF. For the CDR3, the DNA is TGTGCCAGCAGCTTAGGAAGGGGAAGGTCCTATGGCTATACCTTC.

This clonotype was detected many times. The CDR3 region has the DNA TGTGCCAGCAGCTTGGGGTATGGGGATACGCAGTATTTT. Protein: CASSLGYGDTQYF. The chain recombines TRBV5-6 with TRBJ2-3, with D unresolved. The V gene's germline CDR1 is SGHDT and CDR2 YYEEEE. With 0 bases removed from V and 6 bases from J, the gap between germline ends came to 8 bases. The CDR3 is made up of 13 amino acids.

V and J are TRBV30 and TRBJ2-7; 9 nucleotides line up with TRBD1. Germline V gene data show CDR1 as GTSNPN and CDR2 as SVGIG (reference sequence). V lost 6 bases to trimming and J lost 2 bases; unmatched junction nucleotides: 5. The CDR3 has 13 residues. In DNA, the CDR3 is TGTGCCTGCAAAAGGACAGGGGCCTACGAGCAGTACTTC. It encodes CACKRTGAYEQYF.